The rows below give T cell receptor beta chains drawn from one sample of a study of cytomegalovirus exposure and HLA in healthy donors. Data came from immunoSEQ multiplex PCR; TCRdb stores just in-frame clones and leaves some out. The sample lists roughly 200,000 clones, 65% to 85% occurring once. Sequences were obtained from PBMCs. All receptors derive from a man younger than 45 in good health and CMV-seronegative. Both conserved end residues are part of each CDR3. Size tells how often a clone was seen (once, few, many) or the class of an expanded clone, and some rows leave it out.

j_call: TRBJ2-2
v_call: TRBV7-2
clone_size: few
cdr3_aa: CASSSDRWGGELFF

j_call: TRBJ1-5
v_call: TRBV5-5
clone_size: few
cdr3_aa: CASSFRGPPQHF

j_call: TRBJ2-1
v_call: TRBV7-8
clone_size: .
cdr3_aa: CASSLVFGTYNEQFF

j_call: TRBJ1-2
v_call: TRBV6-1
clone_size: .
cdr3_aa: CASSEQGPGIYGYTF

j_call: TRBJ2-1
v_call: TRBV19
clone_size: .
cdr3_aa: CASSPRGQGGSDEQFF

j_call: TRBJ2-3
v_call: TRBV27
clone_size: few
cdr3_aa: CASSARLAGTDTQYF

j_call: TRBJ2-2
v_call: TRBV5-6
clone_size: .
cdr3_aa: CASSRTGSVTGELFF

j_call: TRBJ2-1
v_call: TRBV4-1
clone_size: .
cdr3_aa: CASSSTSGGRNEQFF

j_call: TRBJ1-2
v_call: TRBV7-9
clone_size: .
cdr3_aa: CASSLDRDLLGGYTF

j_call: TRBJ2-5
v_call: TRBV6-5
clone_size: .
cdr3_aa: CASSYAGDPGVETQYF

j_call: TRBJ1-2
v_call: TRBV19
clone_size: .
cdr3_aa: CASSMDRRPNYGYTF

j_call: TRBJ1-6
v_call: TRBV5-6
clone_size: .
cdr3_aa: CASSLSGGYNSPLHF

j_call: TRBJ2-7
v_call: TRBV19
clone_size: once
cdr3_aa: CASSPEAGVHEQYF

j_call: TRBJ1-2
v_call: TRBV10-3
clone_size: once
cdr3_aa: CVISESQKQGAGGYTF

j_call: TRBJ2-5
v_call: TRBV11-2
clone_size: .
cdr3_aa: CASSPRGGYQETQYF

j_call: TRBJ1-1
v_call: TRBV7-9
clone_size: .
cdr3_aa: CASSLLGDPEAFF

j_call: TRBJ1-6
v_call: TRBV7-9
clone_size: .
cdr3_aa: CASSLTQGNSPLHF

j_call: TRBJ2-7
v_call: TRBV19
clone_size: .
cdr3_aa: CASSIGDRGSYEQYF

j_call: TRBJ1-1
v_call: TRBV9
clone_size: .
cdr3_aa: CASRPGGGYTEAFF

j_call: TRBJ1-2
v_call: TRBV28
clone_size: .
cdr3_aa: CASSLLTGYGYTF

j_call: TRBJ1-1
v_call: TRBV9
clone_size: .
cdr3_aa: CASSPSGLQGAMNTEAFF

j_call: TRBJ1-6
v_call: TRBV6-4
clone_size: .
cdr3_aa: CASSERGHNSPLHF

j_call: TRBJ1-1
v_call: TRBV27
clone_size: .
cdr3_aa: CASSLLGREAFF

j_call: TRBJ2-5
v_call: TRBV9
clone_size: .
cdr3_aa: CASSVDQGLAGTPRETQYF

j_call: TRBJ2-2
v_call: TRBV5-1
clone_size: .
cdr3_aa: CASSLARGQGDAGELFF

j_call: TRBJ2-1
v_call: TRBV7-6
clone_size: .
cdr3_aa: CASSLRGGAGNEQFF

j_call: TRBJ2-7
v_call: TRBV16
clone_size: .
cdr3_aa: CASSPRGQGGYEQYF

j_call: TRBJ1-2
v_call: TRBV6-5
clone_size: .
cdr3_aa: CASSLTGDYGYTF

j_call: TRBJ2-5
v_call: TRBV28
clone_size: few
cdr3_aa: CASSFRRALIGETQYF

j_call: TRBJ2-7
v_call: TRBV5-1
clone_size: few
cdr3_aa: CASSLTSGGSYEQYF

j_call: TRBJ2-2
v_call: TRBV28
clone_size: once
cdr3_aa: CASRRLAGAPGTGELFF

j_call: TRBJ1-5
v_call: TRBV5-1
clone_size: .
cdr3_aa: CASSLTQGSQPQHF

j_call: TRBJ2-5
v_call: TRBV7-9
clone_size: .
cdr3_aa: CASSSRGGETQYF

j_call: TRBJ2-3
v_call: TRBV7-6
clone_size: .
cdr3_aa: CASSFPSSTDTQYF

j_call: TRBJ1-4
v_call: TRBV7-6
clone_size: few
cdr3_aa: CASSLGWIGTGSNEKLFF

j_call: TRBJ2-7
v_call: TRBV7-9
clone_size: .
cdr3_aa: CASSLVRSEQYF

j_call: TRBJ1-4
v_call: TRBV19
clone_size: .
cdr3_aa: CASSARQGEKLFF

j_call: TRBJ2-7
v_call: TRBV9
clone_size: few
cdr3_aa: CASSVGTSTYEQYF